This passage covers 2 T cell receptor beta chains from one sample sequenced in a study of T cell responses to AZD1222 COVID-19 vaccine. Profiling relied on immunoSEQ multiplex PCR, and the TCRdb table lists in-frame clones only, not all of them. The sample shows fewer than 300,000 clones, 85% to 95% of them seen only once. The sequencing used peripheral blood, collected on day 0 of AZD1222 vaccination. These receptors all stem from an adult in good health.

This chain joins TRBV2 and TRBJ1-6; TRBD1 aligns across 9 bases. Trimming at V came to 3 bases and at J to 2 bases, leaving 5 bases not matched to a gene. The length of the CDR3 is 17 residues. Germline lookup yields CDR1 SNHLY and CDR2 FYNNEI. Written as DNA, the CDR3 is TGTGCCAGCAGTGATTCAGGGACAGGGCCCTATAATTCACCCCTCCACTTT. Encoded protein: CASSDSGTGPYNSPLHF.

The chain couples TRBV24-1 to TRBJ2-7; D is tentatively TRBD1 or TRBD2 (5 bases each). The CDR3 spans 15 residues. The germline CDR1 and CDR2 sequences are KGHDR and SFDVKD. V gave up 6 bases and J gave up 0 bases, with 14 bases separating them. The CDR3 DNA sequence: TGTGCCACCAGTTTGAGGGACCCAAGCTCCTACGAGCAGTACTTC. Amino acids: CATSLRDPSSYEQYF.